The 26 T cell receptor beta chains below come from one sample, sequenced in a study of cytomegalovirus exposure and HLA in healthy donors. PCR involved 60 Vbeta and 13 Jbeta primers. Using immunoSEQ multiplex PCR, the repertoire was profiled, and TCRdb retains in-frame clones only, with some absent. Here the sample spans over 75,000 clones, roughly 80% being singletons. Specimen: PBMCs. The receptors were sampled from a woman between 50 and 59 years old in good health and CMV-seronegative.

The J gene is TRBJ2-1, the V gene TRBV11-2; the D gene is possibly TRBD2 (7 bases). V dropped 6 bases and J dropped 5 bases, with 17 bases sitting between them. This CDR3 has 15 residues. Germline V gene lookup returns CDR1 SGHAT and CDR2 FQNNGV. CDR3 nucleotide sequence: TGTGCCAGCAGGTCCTATGGGGGGGGGCACAATGAGCAGTTCTTC. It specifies CASRSYGGGHNEQFF.

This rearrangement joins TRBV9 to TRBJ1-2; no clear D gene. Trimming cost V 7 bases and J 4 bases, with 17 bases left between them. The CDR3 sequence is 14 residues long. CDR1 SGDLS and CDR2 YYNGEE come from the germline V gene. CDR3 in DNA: TGTGCCAGCCAGCCTCTGACTCTCGGCTATGGCTACACCTTC. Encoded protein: CASQPLTLGYGYTF.

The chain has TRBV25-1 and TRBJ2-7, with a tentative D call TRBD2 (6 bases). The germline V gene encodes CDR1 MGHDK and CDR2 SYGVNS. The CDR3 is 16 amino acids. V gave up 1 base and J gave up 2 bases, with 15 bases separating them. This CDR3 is CASSELVASEAYEQYF. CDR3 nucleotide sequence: TGTGCCAGCAGTGAATTGGTAGCTAGCGAGGCCTACGAGCAGTACTTC.

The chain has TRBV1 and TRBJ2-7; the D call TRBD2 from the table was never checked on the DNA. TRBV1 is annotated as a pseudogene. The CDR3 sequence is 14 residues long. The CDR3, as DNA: TGCACCAGCAGTCGAAAACTAGCGGTCTACGAGCAGTACTTC. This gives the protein CTSSRKLAVYEQYF.

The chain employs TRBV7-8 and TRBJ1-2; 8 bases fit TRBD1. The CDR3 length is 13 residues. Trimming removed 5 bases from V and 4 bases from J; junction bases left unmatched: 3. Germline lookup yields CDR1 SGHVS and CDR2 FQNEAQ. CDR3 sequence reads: CASSQTGVYGYTF. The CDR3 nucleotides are TGTGCCAGCAGCCAGACAGGGGTCTATGGCTACACCTTC.

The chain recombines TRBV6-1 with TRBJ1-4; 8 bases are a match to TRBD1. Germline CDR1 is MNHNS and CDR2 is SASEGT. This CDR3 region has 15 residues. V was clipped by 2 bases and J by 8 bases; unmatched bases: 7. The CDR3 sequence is CASSETGGSGEKLFF. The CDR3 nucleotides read TGTGCCAGCAGTGAAACAGGGGGTAGTGGGGAAAAACTGTTTTTT.

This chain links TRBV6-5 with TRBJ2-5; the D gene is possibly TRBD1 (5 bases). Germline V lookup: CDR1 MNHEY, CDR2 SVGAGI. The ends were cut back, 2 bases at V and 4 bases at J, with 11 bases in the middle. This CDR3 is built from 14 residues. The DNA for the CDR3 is TGTGCCAGCAGTTACGGGCAGGGTCGAGAGACCCAGTACTTC. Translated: CASSYGQGRETQYF.

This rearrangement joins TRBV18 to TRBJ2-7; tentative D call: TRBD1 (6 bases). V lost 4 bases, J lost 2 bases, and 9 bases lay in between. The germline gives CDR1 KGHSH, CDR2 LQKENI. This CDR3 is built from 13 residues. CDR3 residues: CASSQDSTYEQYV. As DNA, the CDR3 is TGTGCCAGCTCACAGGACAGCACCTACGAGCAGTACGTC.

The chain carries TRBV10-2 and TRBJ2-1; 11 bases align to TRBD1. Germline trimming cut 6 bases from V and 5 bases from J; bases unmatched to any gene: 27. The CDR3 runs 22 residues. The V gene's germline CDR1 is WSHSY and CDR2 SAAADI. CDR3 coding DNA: TGCGCCAGCAGAGGACGGACAGGGGGCGGGCGGCCCGGGGCGGGATGGGACAATGAGCAGTTCTTC. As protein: CASRGRTGGGRPGAGWDNEQFF.

CDR3 nucleotides: TGTGCCAGCAGTTTGTCCGGGACAGACACAGATACGCAGTATTTT. Protein product: CASSLSGTDTDTQYF. The chain employs TRBV28 and TRBJ2-3; 7 bases align to TRBD1. Germline lookup yields CDR1 MDHEN and CDR2 SYDVKM. The CDR3 extends over 15 amino acids. V shed 3 bases and J 2 bases; nucleotides not matched to a gene: 5. Full variable domain (outside the CDR3, taken from reference TRBV28 and TRBJ2-3): DVKVTQSSRYLVKRTGEKVFLECVQDMDHENMFWYRQDPGLGLRLIYFSYDVKMKEKGDIPEGYSVSREKKERFSLILESASTNQTSMYLCASSLSGTDTDTQYFGPGTRLTVL.

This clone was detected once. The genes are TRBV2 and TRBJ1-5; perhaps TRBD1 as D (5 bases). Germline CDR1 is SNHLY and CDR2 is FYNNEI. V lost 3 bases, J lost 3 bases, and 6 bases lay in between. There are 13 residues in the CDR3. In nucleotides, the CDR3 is TGTGCCAGCAGTGACAGGGTCAATCAGCCCCAGCATTTT. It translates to CASSDRVNQPQHF.

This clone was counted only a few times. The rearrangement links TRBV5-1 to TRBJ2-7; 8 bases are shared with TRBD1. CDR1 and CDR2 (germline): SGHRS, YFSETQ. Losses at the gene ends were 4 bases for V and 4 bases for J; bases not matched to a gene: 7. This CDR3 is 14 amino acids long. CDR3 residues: CASSQDRELYEQYF. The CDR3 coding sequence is TGCGCCAGCAGCCAGGACAGGGAATTATACGAGCAGTACTTC.

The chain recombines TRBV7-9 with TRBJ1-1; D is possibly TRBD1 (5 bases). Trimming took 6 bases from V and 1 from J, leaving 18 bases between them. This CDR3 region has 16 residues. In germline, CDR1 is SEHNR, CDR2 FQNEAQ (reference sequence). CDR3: CASRAGLQVKNTEAFF. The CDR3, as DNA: TGTGCCAGCAGGGCCGGGTTACAGGTTAAGAACACTGAAGCTTTCTTT.

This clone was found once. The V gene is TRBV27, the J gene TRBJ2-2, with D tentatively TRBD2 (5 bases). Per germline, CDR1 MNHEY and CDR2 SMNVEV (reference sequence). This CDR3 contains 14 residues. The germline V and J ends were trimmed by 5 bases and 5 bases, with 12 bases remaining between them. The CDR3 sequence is CASSIERATGELFF. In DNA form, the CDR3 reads TGTGCCAGCAGTATAGAGAGGGCAACCGGGGAGCTGTTTTTT.

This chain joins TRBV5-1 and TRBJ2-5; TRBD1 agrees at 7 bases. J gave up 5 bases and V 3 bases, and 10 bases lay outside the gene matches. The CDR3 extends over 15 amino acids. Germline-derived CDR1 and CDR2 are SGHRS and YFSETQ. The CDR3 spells CASSSTGDRLETQYF. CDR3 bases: TGCGCCAGCAGCTCCACAGGGGACAGACTCGAGACCCAGTACTTC.

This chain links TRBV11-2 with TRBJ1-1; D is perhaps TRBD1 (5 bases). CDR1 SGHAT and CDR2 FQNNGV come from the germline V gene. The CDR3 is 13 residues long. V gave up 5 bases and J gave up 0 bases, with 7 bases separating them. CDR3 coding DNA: TGTGCCAGCAGCGACAGTATGAACACTGAAGCTTTCTTT. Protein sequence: CASSDSMNTEAFF.

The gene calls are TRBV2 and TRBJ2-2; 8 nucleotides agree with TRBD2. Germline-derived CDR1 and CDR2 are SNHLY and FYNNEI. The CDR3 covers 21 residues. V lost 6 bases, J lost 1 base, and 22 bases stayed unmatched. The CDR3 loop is CASRSLIGAGGQRMNTGELFF. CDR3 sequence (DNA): TGTGCCAGCAGGTCGCTGATAGGGGCGGGGGGCCAACGGATGAACACCGGGGAGCTGTTTTTT.

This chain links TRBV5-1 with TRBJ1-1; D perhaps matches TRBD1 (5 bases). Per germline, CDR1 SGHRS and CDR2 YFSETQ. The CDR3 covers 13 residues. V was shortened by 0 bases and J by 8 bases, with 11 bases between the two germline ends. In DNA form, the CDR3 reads TGCGCCAGCAGCTTGGGACAGACGAACGAAGCTTTCTTT. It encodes CASSLGQTNEAFF.

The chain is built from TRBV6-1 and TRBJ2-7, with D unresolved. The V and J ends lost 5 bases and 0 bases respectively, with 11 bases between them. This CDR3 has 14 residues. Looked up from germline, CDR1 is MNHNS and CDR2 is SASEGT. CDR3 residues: CASSSPSYSYEQYF. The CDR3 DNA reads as TGTGCCAGCAGTTCTCCTTCCTACTCCTACGAGCAGTACTTC.

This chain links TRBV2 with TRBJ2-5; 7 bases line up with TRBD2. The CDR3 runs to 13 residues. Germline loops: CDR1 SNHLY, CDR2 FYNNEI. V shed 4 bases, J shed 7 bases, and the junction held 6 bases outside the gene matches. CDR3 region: CASSAGLVGTQYF. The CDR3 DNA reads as TGTGCCAGCAGTGCCGGACTAGTTGGGACCCAGTACTTC.

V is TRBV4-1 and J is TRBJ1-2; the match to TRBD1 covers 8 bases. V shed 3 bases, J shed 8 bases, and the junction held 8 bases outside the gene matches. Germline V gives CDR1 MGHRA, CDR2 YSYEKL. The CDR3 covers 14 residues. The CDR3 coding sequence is TGCGCCAGCAGCCAGGGTGACAGGGGCGGAGGCTACACCTTC. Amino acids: CASSQGDRGGGYTF.

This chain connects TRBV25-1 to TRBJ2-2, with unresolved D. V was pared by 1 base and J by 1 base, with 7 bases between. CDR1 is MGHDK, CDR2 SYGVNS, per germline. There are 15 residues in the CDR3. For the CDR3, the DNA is TGTGCCAGCAGTGAATCACCCAGGAACACCGGGGAGCTGTTTTTT. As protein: CASSESPRNTGELFF.

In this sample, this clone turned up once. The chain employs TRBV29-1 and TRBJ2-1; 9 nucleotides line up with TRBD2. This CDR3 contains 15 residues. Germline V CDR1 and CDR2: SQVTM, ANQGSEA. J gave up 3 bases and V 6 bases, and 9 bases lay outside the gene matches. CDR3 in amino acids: CSVQTVAGDYNEQFF. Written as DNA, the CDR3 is TGCAGCGTCCAAACGGTAGCGGGAGACTACAATGAGCAGTTCTTC.

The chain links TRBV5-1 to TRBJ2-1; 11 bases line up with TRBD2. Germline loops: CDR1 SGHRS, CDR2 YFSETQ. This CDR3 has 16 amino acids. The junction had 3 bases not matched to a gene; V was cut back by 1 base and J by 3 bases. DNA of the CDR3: TGCGCCAGCAGCTTGACTAGCGGGGGACACTACAATGAGCAGTTCTTC. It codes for CASSLTSGGHYNEQFF.

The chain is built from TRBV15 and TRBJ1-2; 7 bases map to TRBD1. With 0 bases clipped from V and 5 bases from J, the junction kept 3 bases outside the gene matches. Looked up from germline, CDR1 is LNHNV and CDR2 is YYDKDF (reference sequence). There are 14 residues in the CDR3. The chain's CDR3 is CATSREGTAYGYTF. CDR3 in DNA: TGTGCCACCAGCAGAGAGGGGACAGCATATGGCTACACCTTC. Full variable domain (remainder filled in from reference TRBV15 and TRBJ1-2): DAMVIQNPRYQVTQFGKPVTLSCSQTLNHNVMYWYQQKSSQAPKLLFHYYDKDFNNEADTPDNFQSRRPNTSFCFLDIRSPGLGDTAMYLCATSREGTAYGYTFGSGTRLTVV.

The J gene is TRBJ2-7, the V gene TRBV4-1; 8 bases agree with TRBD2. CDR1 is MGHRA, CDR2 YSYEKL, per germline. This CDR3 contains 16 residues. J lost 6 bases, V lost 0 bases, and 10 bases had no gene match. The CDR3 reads CASSQDLVTSVSEQYF. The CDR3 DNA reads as TGCGCCAGCAGCCAAGATTTAGTGACTAGCGTATCCGAGCAGTACTTC.